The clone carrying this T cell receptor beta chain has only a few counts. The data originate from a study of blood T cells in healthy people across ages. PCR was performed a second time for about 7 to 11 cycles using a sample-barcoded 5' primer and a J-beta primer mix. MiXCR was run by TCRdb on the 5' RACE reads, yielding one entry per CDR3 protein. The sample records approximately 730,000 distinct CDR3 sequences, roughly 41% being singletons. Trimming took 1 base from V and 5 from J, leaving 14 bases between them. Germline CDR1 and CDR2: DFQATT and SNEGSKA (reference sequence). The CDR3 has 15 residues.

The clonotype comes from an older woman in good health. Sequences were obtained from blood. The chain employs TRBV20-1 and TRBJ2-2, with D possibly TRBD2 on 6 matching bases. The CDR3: CSARGTGAETGELFF. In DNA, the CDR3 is TGCAGTGCTAGAGGGACGGGAGCAGAAACCGGGGAGCTGTTTTTT.